The 9 T cell receptor beta chains in this list originate from one sample, sequenced in a study of T-cell memory formation after mild COVID-19. TCRdb independently ran MiXCR on the 5' RACE reads; one entry per CDR3 protein. The table has a few hundred thousand distinct CDR3 sequences, around a fifth seen once. Sequencing input: PBMCs or a T cell subset sorted from them (not recorded which). These receptors came from an adult woman who had mild COVID-19 (a few samples of this study predate the infection). Cell type and time point are not known.

This clonotype was seen many times. The chain employs TRBV6-5 and TRBJ1-5, with D unclear. V lost 6 bases, J lost 0 bases, and 9 bases lay in between. The CDR3 totals 14 residues. Germline V gene lookup returns CDR1 MNHEY and CDR2 SVGAGI. The CDR3 region is CASRSPHSNQPQHF. CDR3 nucleotides: TGTGCCAGCAGGAGCCCTCATAGCAATCAGCCCCAGCATTTT.

This clonotype was counted a few times. V usage is TRBV7-9 and J usage is TRBJ2-2; 9 bases align to TRBD1. The J segment lost 1 base and the V segment lost 7 bases, leaving 4 bases of the junction unmatched. This CDR3 contains 15 residues. CDR1 is SEHNR and CDR2 is FQNEAQ in the germline V gene (reference sequence). The CDR3 region has the DNA TGTGCCAGCAATGGGACAGGGAAGAACACCGGGGAGCTGTTTTTT. Its translation is CASNGTGKNTGELFF. Full variable domain (rest looked up from reference TRBV7-9 and TRBJ2-2): DTGVSQNPRHKITKRGQNVTFRCDPISEHNRLYWYRQTLGQGPEFLTYFQNEAQLEKSRLLSDRFSAERPKGSFSTLEIQRTEQGDSAMYLCASNGTGKNTGELFFGEGSRLTVL.

Only a few counts were recorded for this clonotype. The gene calls are TRBV7-8 and TRBJ2-1; 8 bases match TRBD2. Germline V gives CDR1 SGHVS, CDR2 FQNEAQ. Unmatched junction bases numbered 9, after V lost 5 bases and J lost 0 bases. The CDR3 is 17 amino acids. The CDR3 reads CASSISTGTSSYNEQFF. CDR3 in DNA: TGTGCCAGCAGCATCTCCACGGGGACTAGCTCCTACAATGAGCAGTTCTTC.

This rearrangement joins TRBV3-1 to TRBJ2-5, with D perhaps matching TRBD2 (6 bases). CDR3 size: 15 residues. Germline CDR1 and CDR2: LGHDT and YNNKEL (reference sequence). Trimming took off 4 bases at V and 2 bases at J, with 14 bases between the two ends. CDR3 amino acids: CASSLTASGQETQYF. In DNA form, the CDR3 reads TGTGCCAGCAGCCTCACCGCCAGCGGGCAAGAGACCCAGTACTTC.

The genes are TRBV7-8 and TRBJ1-5, with D perhaps matching TRBD1 (5 bases). The CDR3 loop spans 16 amino acids. Germline assignment: CDR1 SGHVS and CDR2 FQNEAQ. The V and J ends lost 0 bases and 4 bases respectively, with 13 bases between them. This chain's CDR3 is CASSLARDPRNQPQHF. For the CDR3, the DNA is TGTGCCAGCAGCTTAGCCAGGGACCCCAGGAATCAGCCCCAGCATTTT. The full variable domain, its missing parts supplied by reference TRBV7-8 and TRBJ1-5, is GAGVSQSPRYKVAKRGQDVALRCDPISGHVSLFWYQQALGQGPEFLTYFQNEAQLDKSGLPSDRFFAERPEGSVSTLKIQRTQQEDSAVYLCASSLARDPRNQPQHFGDGTRLSIL.

The chain joins TRBV3-1 to TRBJ2-5; 8 bases match TRBD2. Germline CDR1 is LGHDT and CDR2 is YNNKEL (reference sequence). The CDR3 length is 14 residues. The V gene end was trimmed by 4 bases and the J gene end by 3 bases; junction bases not matched to a gene: 4. The CDR3 coding sequence is TGTGCCAGCAGCCCACGAGCGGGGGAAGAGACCCAGTACTTC. Its protein is CASSPRAGEETQYF.

This clonotype was seen once. The rearrangement links TRBV2 to TRBJ2-7, with D uncertain. V dropped 0 bases and J dropped 7 bases, with 10 bases sitting between them. The CDR3 has 13 amino acids. Germline CDR1 SNHLY, CDR2 FYNNEI. The CDR3 DNA follows: TGTGCCAGCAGTGAAGCGCTTTGGAGAGAGCAGTACTTC. Translating gives CASSEALWREQYF. Full variable domain (rest looked up from reference TRBV2 and TRBJ2-7): EPEVTQTPSHQVTQMGQEVILRCVPISNHLYFYWYRQILGQKVEFLVSFYNNEISEKSEIFDDQFSVERPDGSNFTLKIRSTKLEDSAMYFCASSEALWREQYFGPGTRLTVT.

This clonotype was seen a handful of times. The chain couples TRBV6-6 to TRBJ1-2; TRBD1 is a possible D gene (6 bases). Germline V lookup: CDR1 MNHNY, CDR2 SVGAGI (reference sequence). V was pared by 8 bases and J by 4 bases, with 11 bases between. The CDR3 contains 12 residues. The chain's CDR3 is CASQGMGYGYTF. The CDR3 DNA follows: TGTGCCAGCCAGGGGATGGGCTATGGCTACACCTTC.

This clonotype came up many times. This chain links TRBV12-3 or TRBV12-4 with TRBJ2-6, with D unresolved. The CDR3 is 14 amino acids. V was clipped by 5 bases and J by 8 bases, with 13 bases between them. CDR3 sequence reads: CASSPPTSSNVLTF. The CDR3 DNA reads as TGTGCCAGCAGTCCCCCGACGAGTTCCAACGTCCTGACTTTC.